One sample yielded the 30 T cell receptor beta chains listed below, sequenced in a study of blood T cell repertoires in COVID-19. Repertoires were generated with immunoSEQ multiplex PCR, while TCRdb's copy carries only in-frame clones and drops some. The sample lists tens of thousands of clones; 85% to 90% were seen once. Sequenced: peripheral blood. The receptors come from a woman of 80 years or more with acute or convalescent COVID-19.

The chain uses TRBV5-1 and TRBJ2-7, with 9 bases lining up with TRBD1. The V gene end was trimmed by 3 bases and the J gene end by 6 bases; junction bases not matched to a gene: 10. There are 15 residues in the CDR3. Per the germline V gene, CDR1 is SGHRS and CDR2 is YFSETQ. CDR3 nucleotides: TGCGCCAGCAGCTACGAGACCGGGACAGGGCGCGAGCAGTACTTC. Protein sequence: CASSYETGTGREQYF.

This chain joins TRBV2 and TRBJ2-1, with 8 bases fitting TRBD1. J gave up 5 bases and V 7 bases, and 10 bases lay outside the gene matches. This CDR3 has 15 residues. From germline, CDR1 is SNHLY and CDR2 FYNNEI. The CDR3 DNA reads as TGTGCCAGCACCCAGGGGGCCTTGGGTGACAATGAGCAGTTCTTC. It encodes CASTQGALGDNEQFF.

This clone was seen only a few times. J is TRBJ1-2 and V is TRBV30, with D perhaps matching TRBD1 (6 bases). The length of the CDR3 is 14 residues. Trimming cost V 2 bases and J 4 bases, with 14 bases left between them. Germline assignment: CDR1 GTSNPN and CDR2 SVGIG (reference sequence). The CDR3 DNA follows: TGTGCCTGGAGTCGTACAGGGATGGGCTATGGCTACACCTTC. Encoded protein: CAWSRTGMGYGYTF.

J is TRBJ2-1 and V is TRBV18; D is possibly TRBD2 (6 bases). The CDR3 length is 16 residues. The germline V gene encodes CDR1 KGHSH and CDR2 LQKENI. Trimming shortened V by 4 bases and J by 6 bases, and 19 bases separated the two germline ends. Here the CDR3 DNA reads TGTGCCAGCTCACTTCTCAAGTCCGGGAGCTCCAATGAGCAGTTCTTC. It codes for CASSLLKSGSSNEQFF.

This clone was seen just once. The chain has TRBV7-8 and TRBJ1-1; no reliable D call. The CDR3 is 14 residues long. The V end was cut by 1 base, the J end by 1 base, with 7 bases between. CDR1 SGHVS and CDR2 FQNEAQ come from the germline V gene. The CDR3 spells CASSLVAGNTEAFF. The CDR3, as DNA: TGTGCCAGCAGCTTAGTCGCAGGGAACACTGAAGCTTTCTTT.

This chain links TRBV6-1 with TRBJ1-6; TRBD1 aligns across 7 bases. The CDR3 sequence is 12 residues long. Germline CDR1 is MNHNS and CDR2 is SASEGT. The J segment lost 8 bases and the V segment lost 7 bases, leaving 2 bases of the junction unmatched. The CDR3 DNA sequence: TGTGCCAGCAAGCAGGGGGATTCACCCCTCCACTTT. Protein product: CASKQGDSPLHF.

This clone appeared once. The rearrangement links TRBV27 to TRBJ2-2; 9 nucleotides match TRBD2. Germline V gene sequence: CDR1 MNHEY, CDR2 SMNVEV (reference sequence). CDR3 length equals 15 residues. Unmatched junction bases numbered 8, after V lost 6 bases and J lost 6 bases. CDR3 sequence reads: CASRFSGGGSGELFF. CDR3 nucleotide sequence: TGTGCCAGCAGATTTAGCGGGGGTGGGTCCGGGGAGCTGTTTTTT.

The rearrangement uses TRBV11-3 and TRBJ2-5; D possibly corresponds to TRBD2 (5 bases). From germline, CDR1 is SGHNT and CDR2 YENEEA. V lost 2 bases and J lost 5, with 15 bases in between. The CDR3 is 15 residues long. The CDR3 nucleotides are TGTGCCAGCAGCTTATTTTCTAAGGGCGGGGAGACCCAGTACTTC. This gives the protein CASSLFSKGGETQYF. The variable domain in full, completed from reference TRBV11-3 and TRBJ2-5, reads EAGVVQSPRYKIIEKKQPVAFWCNPISGHNTLYWYLQNLGQGPELLIRYENEEAVDDSQLPKDRFSAERLKGVDSTLKIQPAELGDSAVYLCASSLFSKGGETQYFGPGTRLLVL.

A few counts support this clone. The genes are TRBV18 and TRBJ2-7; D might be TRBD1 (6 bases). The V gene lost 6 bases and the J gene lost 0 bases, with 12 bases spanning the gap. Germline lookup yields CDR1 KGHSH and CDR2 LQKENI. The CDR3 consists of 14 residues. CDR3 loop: CASSIGTYSYEQYF. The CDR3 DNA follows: TGTGCCAGCTCGATTGGGACATACTCCTACGAGCAGTACTTC.

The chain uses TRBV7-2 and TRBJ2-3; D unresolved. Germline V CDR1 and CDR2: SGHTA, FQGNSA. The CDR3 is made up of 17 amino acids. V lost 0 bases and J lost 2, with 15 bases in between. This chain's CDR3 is CASSLALSQVYTDTQYF. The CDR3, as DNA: TGTGCCAGCAGCTTAGCGCTTTCGCAGGTTTACACAGATACGCAGTATTTT. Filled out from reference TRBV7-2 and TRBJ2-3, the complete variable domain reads GAGVSQSPSNKVTEKGKDVELRCDPISGHTALYWYRQSLGQGLEFLIYFQGNSAPDKSGLPSDRFSAERTGGSVSTLTIQRTQQEDSAVYLCASSLALSQVYTDTQYFGPGTRLTVL.

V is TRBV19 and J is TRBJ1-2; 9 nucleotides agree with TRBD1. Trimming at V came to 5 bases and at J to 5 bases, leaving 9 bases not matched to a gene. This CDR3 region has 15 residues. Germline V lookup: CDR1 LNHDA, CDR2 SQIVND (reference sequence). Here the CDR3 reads CASSVPGTGIYGYTF. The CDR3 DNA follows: TGTGCCAGTAGTGTCCCCGGGACAGGGATTTATGGCTACACCTTC.

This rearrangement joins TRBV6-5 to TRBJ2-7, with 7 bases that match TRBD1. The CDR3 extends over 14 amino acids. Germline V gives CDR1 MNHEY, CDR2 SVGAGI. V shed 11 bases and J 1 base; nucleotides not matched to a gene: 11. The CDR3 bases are TGTGCCGCGCGACAGGGTGGCGGGTCCTACGAGCAGTACTTC. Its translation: CAARQGGGSYEQYF.

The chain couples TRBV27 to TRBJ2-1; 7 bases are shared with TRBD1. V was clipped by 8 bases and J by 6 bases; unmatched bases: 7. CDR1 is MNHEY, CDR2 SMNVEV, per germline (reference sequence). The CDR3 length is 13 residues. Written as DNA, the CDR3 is TGTGCCAGCGGACCCTACAGGGGCAATGAGCAGTTCTTC. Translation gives CASGPYRGNEQFF.

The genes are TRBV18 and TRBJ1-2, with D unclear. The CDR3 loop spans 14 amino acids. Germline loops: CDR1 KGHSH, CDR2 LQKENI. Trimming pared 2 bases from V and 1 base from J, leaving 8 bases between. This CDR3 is CASSPAGNNYGYTF. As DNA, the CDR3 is TGTGCCAGCTCACCAGCCGGGAATAACTATGGCTACACCTTC.

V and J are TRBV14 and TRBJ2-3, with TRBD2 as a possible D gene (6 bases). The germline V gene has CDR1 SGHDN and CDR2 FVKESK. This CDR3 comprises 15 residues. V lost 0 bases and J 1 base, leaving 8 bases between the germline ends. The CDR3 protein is CASSQDERGTDTQYF. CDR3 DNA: TGTGCCAGCAGCCAAGATGAGCGGGGCACAGATACGCAGTATTTT.

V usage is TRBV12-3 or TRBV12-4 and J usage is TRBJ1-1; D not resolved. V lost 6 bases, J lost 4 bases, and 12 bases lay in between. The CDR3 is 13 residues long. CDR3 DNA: TGTGCCAGCAGCCCTCAGGTATTCACTGAAGCTTTCTTT. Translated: CASSPQVFTEAFF.

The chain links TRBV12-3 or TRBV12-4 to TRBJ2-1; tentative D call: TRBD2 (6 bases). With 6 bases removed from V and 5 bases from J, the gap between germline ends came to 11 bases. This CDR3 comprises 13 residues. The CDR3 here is CASRGDSNNEQFF. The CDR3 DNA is TGTGCCAGCAGGGGGGACTCGAACAATGAGCAGTTCTTC.

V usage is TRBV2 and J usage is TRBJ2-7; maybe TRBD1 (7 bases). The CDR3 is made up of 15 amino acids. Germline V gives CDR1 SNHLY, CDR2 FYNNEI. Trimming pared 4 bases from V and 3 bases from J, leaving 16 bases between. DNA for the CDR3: TGTGCCAGCAGTGTAAACCAGGGGGGAAACTACGAGCAGTACTTC. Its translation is CASSVNQGGNYEQYF.

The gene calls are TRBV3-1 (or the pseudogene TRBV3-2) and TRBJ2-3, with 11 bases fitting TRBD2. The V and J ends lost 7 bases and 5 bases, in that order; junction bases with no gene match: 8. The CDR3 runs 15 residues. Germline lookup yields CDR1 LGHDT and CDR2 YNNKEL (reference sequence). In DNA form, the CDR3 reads TGTGCCAGCACCCTTCTAGCGGGGGGAAAAGATACGCAGTATTTT. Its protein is CASTLLAGGKDTQYF.

DNA for the CDR3: TGTGCCAGTAGTAACCGGGACACGCGAGAGCAGTACTTC. Translation gives CASSNRDTREQYF. The rearrangement joins TRBV19 to TRBJ2-7, with D possibly being TRBD1 (6 bases). Germline V CDR1 and CDR2: LNHDA, SQIVND (reference sequence). Trimming left V 4 bases short and J 7 bases short, with 14 bases between. The CDR3 loop spans 13 amino acids.

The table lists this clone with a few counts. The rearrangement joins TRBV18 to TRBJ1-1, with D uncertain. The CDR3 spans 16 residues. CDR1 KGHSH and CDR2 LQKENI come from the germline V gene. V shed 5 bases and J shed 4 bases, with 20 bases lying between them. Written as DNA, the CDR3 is TGTGCCAGCTCAGCAGGCGGGCACGGCTTGGGCACTGAAGCTTTCTTT. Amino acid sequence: CASSAGGHGLGTEAFF.

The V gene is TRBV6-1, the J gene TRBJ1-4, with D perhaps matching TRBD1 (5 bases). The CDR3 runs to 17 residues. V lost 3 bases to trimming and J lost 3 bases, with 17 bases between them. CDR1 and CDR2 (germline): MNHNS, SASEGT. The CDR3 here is CASSESPLTVPNEKLFF. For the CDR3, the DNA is TGTGCCAGCAGTGAGAGCCCGCTGACAGTTCCTAATGAAAAACTGTTTTTT.

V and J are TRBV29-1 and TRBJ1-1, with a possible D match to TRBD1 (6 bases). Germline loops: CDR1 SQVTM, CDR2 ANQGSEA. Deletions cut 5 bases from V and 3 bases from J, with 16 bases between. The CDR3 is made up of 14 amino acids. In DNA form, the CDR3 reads TGCAGCGTTCGGCCCTCGGGACACCACACTGAAGCTTTCTTT. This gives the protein CSVRPSGHHTEAFF.

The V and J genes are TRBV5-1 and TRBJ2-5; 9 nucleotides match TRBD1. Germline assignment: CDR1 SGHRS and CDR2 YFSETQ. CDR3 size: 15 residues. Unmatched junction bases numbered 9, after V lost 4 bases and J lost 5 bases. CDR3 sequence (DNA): TGCGCCAGCAGCCATGGGACAGGGCTGGAGGAGACCCAGTACTTC. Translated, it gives CASSHGTGLEETQYF.

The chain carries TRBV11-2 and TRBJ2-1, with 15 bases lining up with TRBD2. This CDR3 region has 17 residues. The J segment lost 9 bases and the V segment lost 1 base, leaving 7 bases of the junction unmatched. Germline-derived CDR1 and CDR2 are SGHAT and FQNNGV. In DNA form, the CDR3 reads TGTGCCAGCAGCTTAGCTGGACTAGCGGGAGGGCGGAGTGAGCAGTTCTTC. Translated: CASSLAGLAGGRSEQFF.

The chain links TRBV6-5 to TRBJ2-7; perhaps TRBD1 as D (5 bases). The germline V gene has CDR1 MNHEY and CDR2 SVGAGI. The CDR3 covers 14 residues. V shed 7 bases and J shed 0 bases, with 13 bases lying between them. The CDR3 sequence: CASIPRVSSYEQYF. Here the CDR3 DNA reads TGTGCCAGCATCCCCAGGGTGAGCTCCTACGAGCAGTACTTC.

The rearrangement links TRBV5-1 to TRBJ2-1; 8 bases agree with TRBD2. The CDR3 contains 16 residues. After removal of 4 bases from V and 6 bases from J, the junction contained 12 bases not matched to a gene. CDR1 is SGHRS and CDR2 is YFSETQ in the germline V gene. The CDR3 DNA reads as TGCGCCAGCAGCCCGGCGGTAGCGGGGAAAACCAATGAGCAGTTCTTC. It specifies CASSPAVAGKTNEQFF.

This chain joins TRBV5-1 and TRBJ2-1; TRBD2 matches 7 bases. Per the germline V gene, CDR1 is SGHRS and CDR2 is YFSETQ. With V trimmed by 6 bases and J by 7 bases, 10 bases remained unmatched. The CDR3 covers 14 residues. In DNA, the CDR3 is TGCGCCAGCACCCCATCGCCGGGGGGAAATGAGCAGTTCTTC. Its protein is CASTPSPGGNEQFF.

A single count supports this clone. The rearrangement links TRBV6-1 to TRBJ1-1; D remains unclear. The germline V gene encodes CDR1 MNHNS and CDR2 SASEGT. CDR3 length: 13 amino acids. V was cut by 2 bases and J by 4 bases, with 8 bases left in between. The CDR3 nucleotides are TGTGCCAGCAGTGAAAGTGGGCCCACTGAAGCTTTCTTT. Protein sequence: CASSESGPTEAFF.

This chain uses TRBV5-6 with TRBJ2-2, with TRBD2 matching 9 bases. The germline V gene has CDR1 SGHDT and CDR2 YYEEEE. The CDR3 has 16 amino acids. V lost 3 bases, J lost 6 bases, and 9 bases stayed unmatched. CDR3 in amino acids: CASSWARGGLAGELFF. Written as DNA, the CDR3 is TGTGCCAGCAGCTGGGCGCGGGGGGGCCTGGCCGGGGAGCTGTTTTTT.